This TCR beta chain was observed in a study of CD8+ T cells in alopecia areata (dated by TCRdb to the late 2010s). Some background on the complete study: The treated patients, all with moderate-to-severe alopecia areata, were enrolled in an open-label pilot trial of oral tofacitinib given at 5 to 10 mg twice daily. Biopsies were taken from tofacitinib-treated patients at baseline and at 4 and 24 weeks of treatment, and a later scalp biopsy was taken in several of the tofacitinib-treated patients. Clonality in the scalp was compared among normal scalp (n=4), patchy alopecia areata scalp (n=8), and alopecia totalis/universalis scalp (n=8). TCRbeta CDR3 regions were amplified by immunoSEQ multiplex PCR with 35 Vbeta forward and 13 Jbeta reverse primers. Tofacitinib was administered for 6 to 18 months, and 6 months of follow-up off drug were then conducted to assess delayed response and recurrence. High-throughput TCRbeta sequencing was used to examine T cell clonal expansion in alopecia areata in both the C3H/HeJ mouse model and human patients. RNA was extracted with the PAXgene miRNA kit for fixed scalp, the miRNeasy kit for PBMCs, and the RNeasy kit for mouse skin. Scalp tissue and sorted CD4+ and CD8+ peripheral blood T cells from patchy and totalis/universalis alopecia areata patients and from healthy controls were covered by human TCRbeta sequencing.

Results the study describes overall, beyond this receptor: Compared with normal scalp, lesional scalp had higher clonality and more expanded CD8+ clones, particularly in alopecia totalis/universalis, a pattern that suggests antigenic drive. TCR sequences shared between patients were less clear than in mice, possibly partly because of HLA diversity in the patient population. Scalp TCR repertoire analysis is complicated because resident alphabeta T cells in normal human skin are also sequenced, whereas mouse skin is dominated by gammadelta T cells.

Receptor libraries were prepared by the immunoSEQ multiplex PCR assay. To provide template for TCR sequencing, every sample had RNA extracted and reverse transcribed into cDNA. SuperScript III was used to make first-strand cDNA, primed with a 2:1 mix of oligo-dT and random hexamers. A synthetic immune receptor repertoire was used to assess amplification bias, and residual bias was removed computationally. The authors processed their data as follows. Raw reads were preprocessed to remove errors, and CDR3 was defined according to IMGT conventions as the region from the conserved cysteine to phenylalanine. Clonality was computed as 1 minus the Shannon entropy, with the entropy normalized by log2 of the number of productive unique TCRs. CD4 or CD8 identity of scalp clones was inferred by cross-referencing scalp TCRbeta sequences with sorted blood CD4 and CD8 repertoires. Not all clones reach the TCRdb copy of this immuneACCESS table, which keeps in-frame sequences only. Checked studies attribute under half of the gap to unresolved V genes and leave the rest unexplained. Clone size and V and J calls were adopted from that table, with D and trimming inferred from the DNA. In all, the sample holds about 97,000 clones, and approximately 42% of those were seen once. Jointly, the top ten make up about 1.5% of the sample.

With regard to this clone: Its antigen is unknown. Per-nucleotide qualities are absent, and no much larger clonotype sits a single base away.

From alopecia areata patients, peripheral blood was collected along with lesional scalp punch biopsies. PBMCs were isolated by density centrifugation and stained for CD3, CD4 and CD8, after which CD4+ and CD8+ T cells were sorted on a FACSAria. Taken from cysteine to phenylalanine, the CDR3 has 11 residues. Only CDR3 DNA remains: 33 bases, in frame from the first base. V sheds 2 bases and J sheds 4 bases, leaving 6 bases between their ends. The germline V gene (reference sequence) gives CDR1 as DFQATT and CDR2 as SNEGSKA. The sequence joins TRBV20-1 to TRBJ2-7; there is no confident call for the D gene. Sequencing was done on a sample of CD4+ T cells sorted from blood. This sequence was found in a human donor with alopecia areata. This receptor carries the CDR3 CSARLVYEQYF. The DNA sequence follows: TGCAGTGCTAGACTCGTATACGAGCAGTACTTC.